The sequence of this T cell receptor beta chain was determined in a study of regulatory T cells in long-lasting Graves disease. Study information: With positive TSH receptor antibodies and over 5 years of antithyroid drugs, Graves' disease was considered persistent. Study-wide findings and caveats: Preferential use of TRBV28, TRBJ1-2 and TRBJ2-5 was seen in persistent disease. Analyses excluded thyroid tissue, covering peripheral blood alone.

Arm-PCR of CDR3 regions and iRepertoire HTBI primers were used to build TCR beta libraries. Via MiXCR, TCRdb re-called the multiplex PCR reads, giving one row per CDR3 protein. Of 650,000 to 850,000 distinct CDR3 sequences in the sample, around 30% were seen once. Points on this clonotype: Its antigen is unidentified.

The CDR3 runs 13 residues. The V end was cut by 0 bases, the J end by 7 bases, with 9 bases between. In germline, CDR1 is SQVTM, CDR2 ANQGSEA. The time point here: persistent/refractory GD, antithyroid drugs over 5 years with positive TRAb. Generation of the TCR library employed RNA extracted from PBMCs. The sequenced sample was peripheral blood mononuclear cells (PBMCs), obtained when the disease was refractory, from a patient treated with antithyroid drugs. The rearrangement links TRBV29-1 to TRBJ1-4; tentative D call: TRBD1 (5 bases). This sequence was found in a female donor with Graves disease. CDR3 DNA: TGCAGCGTTGAAGAAGGGGTTGGTGAAAAACTGTTTTTT. Its translation: CSVEEGVGEKLFF.